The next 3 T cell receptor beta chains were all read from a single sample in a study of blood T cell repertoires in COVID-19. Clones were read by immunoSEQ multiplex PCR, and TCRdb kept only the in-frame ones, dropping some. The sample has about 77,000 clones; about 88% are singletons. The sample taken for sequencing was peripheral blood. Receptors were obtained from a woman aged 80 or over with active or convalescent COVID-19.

The CDR3 sequence: CASSQDLSGTEAFF. CDR3 DNA: TGCGCCAGCAGCCAAGACCTCAGCGGAACTGAAGCTTTCTTT. The rearrangement joins TRBV4-3 to TRBJ1-1; D is unclear. Germline loops: CDR1 LGHNA, CDR2 YSLEER. V was clipped by 0 bases and J by 5 bases, with 10 bases between them. The CDR3 loop spans 14 amino acids.

The CDR3 region is CASSSLGTENTEAFF. The CDR3 nucleotides read TGTGCCAGTAGTTCGCTCGGGACAGAGAACACTGAAGCTTTCTTT. The V gene is TRBV19, the J gene TRBJ1-1; 7 positions agree with TRBD1. Germline V CDR1 and CDR2: LNHDA, SQIVND (reference sequence). V gave up 5 bases and J gave up 1 base; unmatched junction bases: 7. This CDR3 region has 15 residues. Full variable domain (outside the CDR3, taken from reference TRBV19 and TRBJ1-1): DGGITQSPKYLFRKEGQNVTLSCEQNLNHDAMYWYRQDPGQGLRLIYYSQIVNDFQKGDIAEGYSVSREKKESFPLTVTSAQKNPTAFYLCASSSLGTENTEAFFGQGTRLTVV.

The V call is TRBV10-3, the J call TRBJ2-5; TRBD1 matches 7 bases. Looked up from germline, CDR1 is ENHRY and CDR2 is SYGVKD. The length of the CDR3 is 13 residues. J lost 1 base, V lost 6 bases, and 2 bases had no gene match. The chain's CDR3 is CAISPGGQETQYF. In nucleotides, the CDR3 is TGTGCCATCAGCCCAGGGGGCCAAGAGACCCAGTACTTC.